The clone carrying this T cell receptor (beta chain) was detected only once. The target antigen is unknown. The sample is drawn from a study of STAT5B mutations in CD4+ large granular lymphocyte leukemia. Whole-study results and caveats: 8/27 top patient clones versus 2/35 control clones were TRBV06-family. CD4-sorted patient repertoires seemed more clonal than healthy CD4+ repertoires.

Buffy coats from healthy blood donors served as controls. CDR3 length equals 17 residues. The assay was run at survey level. Here immunoSEQ multiplex PCR was the method, and the copy in TCRdb shows in-frame clones only, minus some. Among about 30,000 clones listed, around three quarters were seen once. Sequencing was carried out using CD4+ T cells from blood buffy coats. The chain employs TRBV21-1 and TRBJ1-5. TRBV21-1 is a pseudogene locus. The TCR originated in a human donor in good health. CDR3 in amino acids: CASSPRGEGGQFQPQHF. Here the CDR3 DNA reads TGTGCCAGCAGCCCTAGAGGAGAGGGGGGCCAATTTCAGCCCCAGCATTTT.